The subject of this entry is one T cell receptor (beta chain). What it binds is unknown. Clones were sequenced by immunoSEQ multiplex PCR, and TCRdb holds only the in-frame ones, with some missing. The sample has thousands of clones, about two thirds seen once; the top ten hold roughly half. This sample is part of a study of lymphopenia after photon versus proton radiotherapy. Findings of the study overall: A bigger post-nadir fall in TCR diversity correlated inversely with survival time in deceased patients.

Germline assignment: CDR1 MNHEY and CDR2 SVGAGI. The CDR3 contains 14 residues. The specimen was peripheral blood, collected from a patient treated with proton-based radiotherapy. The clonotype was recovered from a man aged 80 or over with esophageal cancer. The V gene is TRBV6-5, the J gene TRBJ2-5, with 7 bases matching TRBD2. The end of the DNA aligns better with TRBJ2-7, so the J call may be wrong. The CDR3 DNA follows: TGTGCCAGCACGCCGGGCGGGGGAGCCTACGAGCAGTACTTC. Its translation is CASTPGGGAYEQYF.